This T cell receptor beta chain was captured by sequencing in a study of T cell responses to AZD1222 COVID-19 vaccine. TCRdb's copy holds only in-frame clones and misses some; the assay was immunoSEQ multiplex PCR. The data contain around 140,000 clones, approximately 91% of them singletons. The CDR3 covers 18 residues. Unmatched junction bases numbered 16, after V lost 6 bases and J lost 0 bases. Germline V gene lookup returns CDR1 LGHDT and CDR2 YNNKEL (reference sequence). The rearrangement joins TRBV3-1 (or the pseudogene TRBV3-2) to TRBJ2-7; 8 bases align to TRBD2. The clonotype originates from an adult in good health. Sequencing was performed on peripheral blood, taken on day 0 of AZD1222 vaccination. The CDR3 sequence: CASSRTKIRGGSSYEQYF. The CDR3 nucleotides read TGTGCCAGCAGTCGTACAAAAATACGGGGGGGCAGCTCCTACGAGCAGTACTTC.